Listed below are T cell receptor beta chains from one sample, sequenced in a study of blood T cell repertoires in COVID-19. Libraries were prepared by immunoSEQ multiplex PCR; TCRdb keeps only in-frame clonotypes and omits some of them. The sample holds under 250,000 clones, around four fifths seen once. Source material: peripheral blood. These receptors were collected from a man aged 35 to 55 with active or convalescent COVID-19. The conserved cysteine and the conserved F or W are not part of the CDR3 here. A D gene is named only where the DNA matches it firmly. Clone size appears in some rows only: once, few, many, or a class for an expanded clone.

j_gene,v_gene,abundance,d_gene,CDR3aa
TRBJ1-1,TRBV9,-,TRBD1,ASTPLDRAPEAF
TRBJ2-2,TRBV2,-,-,ASSEWQRGTGELF
TRBJ2-2,TRBV2,-,TRBD1,ASSPPGTANTGELF
TRBJ2-1,TRBV25-1,few,TRBD2,ASSDTTGLAGVNEQF
TRBJ1-3,TRBV18,-,-,ASSPQQYSSGNTIY
TRBJ1-2,TRBV5-1,-,-,ASSPDQGLHYGYT
TRBJ1-1,TRBV7-9,-,TRBD1,ASSPGQGIGEAF
TRBJ2-7,TRBV3-1/TRBV3-2,-,-,ASSQGGHEQY
TRBJ1-4,TRBV19,-,-,ASSILQGLGEKLF
TRBJ1-3,TRBV7-2,-,-,ASSLVSGRMGGNTIY
TRBJ2-1,TRBV5-1,-,-,ASRTDQGYGEQF
TRBJ2-7,TRBV24-1,-,-,ATSDPRGAYEQY
TRBJ2-1,TRBV27,few,-,ASRTVLYNEQF
TRBJ2-7,TRBV7-3,-,-,ASSLKADYEQY
TRBJ2-3,TRBV2,-,TRBD1,ASSEGDRGTDTQY
TRBJ1-2,TRBV19,-,-,ATNAGPTPQYGYT
TRBJ2-5,TRBV5-1,-,-,ASSSTAQETQY
TRBJ1-5,TRBV3-1/TRBV3-2,few,-,ASSQGRGQPQH
TRBJ2-2,TRBV19,-,-,ASSIGETTGELF
TRBJ1-2,TRBV3-1/TRBV3-2,-,TRBD1,ASSLLGTGGSGGYT
TRBJ2-2,TRBV3-1/TRBV3-2,-,TRBD2,ASSQASGENTGELF
TRBJ1-2,TRBV29-1,-,-,SSRSSGGYT
TRBJ1-3,TRBV6-9,-,TRBD1,ASSYTDRQPGNTIY
TRBJ1-2,TRBV18,-,-,ASSPATDNYGYT
TRBJ2-3,TRBV30,-,-,AWSVQGADTQY